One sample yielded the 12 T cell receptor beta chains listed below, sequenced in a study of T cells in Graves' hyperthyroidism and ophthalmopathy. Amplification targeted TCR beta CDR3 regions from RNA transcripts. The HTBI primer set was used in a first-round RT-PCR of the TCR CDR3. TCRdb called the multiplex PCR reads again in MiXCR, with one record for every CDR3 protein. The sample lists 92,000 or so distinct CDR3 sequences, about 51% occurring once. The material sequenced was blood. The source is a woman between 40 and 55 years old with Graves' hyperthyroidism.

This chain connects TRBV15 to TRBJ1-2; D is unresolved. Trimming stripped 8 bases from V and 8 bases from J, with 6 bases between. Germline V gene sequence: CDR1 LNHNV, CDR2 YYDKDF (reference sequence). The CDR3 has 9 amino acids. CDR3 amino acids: CATRGGYTF. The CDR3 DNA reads TGTGCCACCCGAGGGGGCTACACCTTC.

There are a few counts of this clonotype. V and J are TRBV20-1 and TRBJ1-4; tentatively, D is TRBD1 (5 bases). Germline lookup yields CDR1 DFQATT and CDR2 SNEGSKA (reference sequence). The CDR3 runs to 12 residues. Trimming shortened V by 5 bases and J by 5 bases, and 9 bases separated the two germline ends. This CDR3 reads CSASGTNEKLFF. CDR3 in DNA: TGCAGTGCTTCCGGGACGAATGAAAAACTGTTTTTT.

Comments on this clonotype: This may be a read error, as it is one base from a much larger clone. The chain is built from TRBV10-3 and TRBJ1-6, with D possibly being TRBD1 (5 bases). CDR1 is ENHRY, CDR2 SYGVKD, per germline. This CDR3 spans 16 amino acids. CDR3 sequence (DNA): TGTGCCAGCAGTTTCCAGCGACAAGGCGGGGGGTCACCCCTCCACTTT. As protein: CASSFQRQGGGSPLHF.

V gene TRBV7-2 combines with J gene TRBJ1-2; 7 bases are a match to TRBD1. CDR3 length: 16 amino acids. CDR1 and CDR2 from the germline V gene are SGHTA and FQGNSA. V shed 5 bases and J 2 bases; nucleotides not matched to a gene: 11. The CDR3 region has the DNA TGTGCCAGCAGCATAAGCCAGGGGGGCGGGAACTATGGCTACACCTTC. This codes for CASSISQGGGNYGYTF. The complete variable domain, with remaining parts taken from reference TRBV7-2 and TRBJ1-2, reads GAGVSQSPSNKVTEKGKDVELRCDPISGHTALYWYRQSLGQGLEFLIYFQGNSAPDKSGLPSDRFSAERTGGSVSTLTIQRTQQEDSAVYLCASSISQGGGNYGYTFGSGTRLTVV.

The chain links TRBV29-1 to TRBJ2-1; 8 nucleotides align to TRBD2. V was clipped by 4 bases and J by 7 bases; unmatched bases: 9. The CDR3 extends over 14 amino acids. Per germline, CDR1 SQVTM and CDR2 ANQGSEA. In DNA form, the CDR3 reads TGCAGCGTTGTGGGACTAGTTACGCTGAATGAGCAGTTCTTC. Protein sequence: CSVVGLVTLNEQFF.

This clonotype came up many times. The CDR3 protein is CSARWIRAGETQYF. CDR3 coding DNA: TGCAGTGCTAGATGGATCAGAGCAGGGGAGACCCAGTACTTC. J is TRBJ2-5 and V is TRBV20-1; possibly TRBD1 for D (5 bases). Trimming took 2 bases from V and 5 from J, leaving 15 bases between them. The CDR3 contains 14 residues. CDR1 is DFQATT, CDR2 SNEGSKA, per germline (reference sequence).

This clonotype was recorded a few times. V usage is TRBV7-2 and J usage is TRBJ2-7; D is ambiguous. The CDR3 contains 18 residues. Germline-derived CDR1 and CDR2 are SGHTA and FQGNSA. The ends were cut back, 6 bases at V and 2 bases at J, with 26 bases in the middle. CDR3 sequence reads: CASSFPPPGQRNPYEQYF. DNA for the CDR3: TGTGCCAGCAGTTTCCCGCCCCCGGGTCAACGAAATCCCTACGAGCAGTACTTC.

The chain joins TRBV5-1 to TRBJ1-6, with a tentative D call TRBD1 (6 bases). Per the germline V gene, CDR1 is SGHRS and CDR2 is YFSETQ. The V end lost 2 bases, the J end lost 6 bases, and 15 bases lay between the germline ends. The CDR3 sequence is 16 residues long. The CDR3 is CASSLGQPIANSPLHF. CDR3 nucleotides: TGCGCCAGCAGCTTAGGACAGCCTATCGCTAATTCACCCCTCCACTTT.

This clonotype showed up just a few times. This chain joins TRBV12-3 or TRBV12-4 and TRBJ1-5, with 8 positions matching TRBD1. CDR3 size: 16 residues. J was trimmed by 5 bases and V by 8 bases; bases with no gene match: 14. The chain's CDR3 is CASSTRQGPTHQPQHF. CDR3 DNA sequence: TGTGCCAGCTCAACTCGACAGGGGCCCACCCATCAGCCCCAGCATTTT.

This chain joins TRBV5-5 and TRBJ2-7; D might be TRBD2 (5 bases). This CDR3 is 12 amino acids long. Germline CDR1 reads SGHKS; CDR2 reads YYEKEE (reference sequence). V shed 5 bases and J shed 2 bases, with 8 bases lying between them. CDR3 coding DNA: TGTGCCAGCAGTTCGAGGGCCTACGAGCAGTACTTC. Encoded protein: CASSSRAYEQYF.

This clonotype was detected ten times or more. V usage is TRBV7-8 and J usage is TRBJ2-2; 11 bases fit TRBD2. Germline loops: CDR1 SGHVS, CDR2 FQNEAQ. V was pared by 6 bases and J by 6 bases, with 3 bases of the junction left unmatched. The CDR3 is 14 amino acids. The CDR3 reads CASRTSGSAGELFF. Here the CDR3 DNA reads TGTGCCAGCAGAACTAGCGGGAGTGCCGGGGAGCTGTTTTTT.

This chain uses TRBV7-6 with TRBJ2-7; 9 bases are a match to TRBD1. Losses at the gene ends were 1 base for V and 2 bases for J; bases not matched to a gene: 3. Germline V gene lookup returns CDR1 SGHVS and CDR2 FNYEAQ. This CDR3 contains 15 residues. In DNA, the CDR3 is TGTGCCAGCAGCTTAGGGACAGGGGACGCCTACGAGCAGTACTTC. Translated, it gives CASSLGTGDAYEQYF. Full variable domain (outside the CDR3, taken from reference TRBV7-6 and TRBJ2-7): GAGVSQSPRYKVTKRGQDVALRCDPISGHVSLYWYRQALGQGPEFLTYFNYEAQQDKSGLPNDRFSAERPEGSISTLTIQRTEQRDSAMYRCASSLGTGDAYEQYFGPGTRLTVT.